This record looks at one T cell receptor (beta chain) sequence and its context. The source of the sample is a study of T cell responses to AZD1222 COVID-19 vaccine. Profiled with immunoSEQ multiplex PCR; TCRdb holds only in-frame clones, not every one. Here the sample spans approximately 90,000 clones, more than 75% being singletons. The V gene lost 2 bases and the J gene lost 4 bases, with 9 bases spanning the gap. This CDR3 region has 13 residues. Per germline, CDR1 MNHNS and CDR2 SASEGT. The TCR sequence derives from an adult in good health. J is TRBJ2-7 and V is TRBV6-1; the D is unclear. The sequences come from peripheral blood, collected on day 0 of AZD1222 vaccination. The CDR3 bases are TGTGCCAGCAGTGAATGGGGAACTTACGAGCAGTACTTC. Protein: CASSEWGTYEQYF.